Presented here are 28 T cell receptor beta chains from one specimen sequenced in a study of identical twins. MiXCR, applied by TCRdb to the 5' RACE reads, yields one record per CDR3 protein. The sample includes roughly 190,000 distinct CDR3 sequences, roughly 15% of them seen just once. These data were likewise used in another study, on T cells expressing NK-cell markers.

Sequenced input: CD8+ T cells sorted from blood. These TCRs come from a young woman in good health.

This clonotype has a handful of counts. The chain joins TRBV6-5 to TRBJ2-7; TRBD2 matches at 8 bases. Trimming removed 2 bases from V and 4 bases from J; junction bases left unmatched: 7. CDR1 and CDR2 from the germline V gene are MNHEY and SVGAGI. This CDR3 is 15 amino acids long. DNA for the CDR3: TGTGCCAGCAGTTACGGGACGGGGGGGCCTTACGAGCAGTACTTC. The encoded protein is CASSYGTGGPYEQYF.

The rearrangement joins TRBV20-1 to TRBJ2-1, with 8 bases identical to TRBD2. The CDR3 is 14 residues long. Looked up from germline, CDR1 is DFQATT and CDR2 is SNEGSKA (reference sequence). V gave up 1 base and J gave up 7 bases; unmatched junction bases: 6. CDR3 in amino acids: CSARGGLVGNEQFF. The DNA for the CDR3 is TGCAGTGCTAGAGGGGGACTAGTGGGAAATGAGCAGTTCTTC.

This clonotype was picked up many times. V is TRBV4-3 and J is TRBJ2-4; TRBD2 matches at 10 bases. Germline V gene lookup returns CDR1 LGHNA and CDR2 YSLEER. V lost 1 base, J lost 8 bases, and 8 bases stayed unmatched. There are 16 residues in the CDR3. CDR3 protein: CASSQALAGDSDIQYF. The CDR3 DNA reads TGCGCCAGCAGCCAAGCTCTAGCGGGAGATAGCGACATTCAGTACTTC.

The V and J genes are TRBV18 and TRBJ2-1; TRBD2 aligns across 10 bases. CDR3 length equals 14 residues. Germline loops: CDR1 KGHSH, CDR2 LQKENI. Germline trimming cut 3 bases from V and 7 bases from J; bases unmatched to any gene: 3. The DNA for the CDR3 is TGTGCCAGCTCACCCCTAGCGGGAGTGAATGAGCAGTTCTTC. Translating gives CASSPLAGVNEQFF.

The rearrangement joins TRBV3-1 to TRBJ1-1; D may be TRBD1 (6 bases). The V end was cut by 8 bases, the J end by 6 bases, with 13 bases between. Per the germline V gene, CDR1 is LGHDT and CDR2 is YNNKEL (reference sequence). There are 12 residues in the CDR3. DNA of the CDR3: TGTGCCAGCTCCCCGGGGGCCGCTGAAGCTTTCTTT. This gives the protein CASSPGAAEAFF.

This clonotype was observed many times. The rearrangement uses TRBV12-3 or TRBV12-4 and TRBJ2-2; D unresolved. The CDR3 covers 11 residues. Trimming pared 3 bases from V and 7 bases from J, leaving 3 bases between. CDR3 sequence (DNA): TGTGCCAGCAGTTTCGGCGGGGAGCTGTTTTTT. Translated, it gives CASSFGGELFF.

The chain couples TRBV3-1 to TRBJ2-7, with TRBD1 as a possible D gene (6 bases). The ends were cut back, 6 bases at V and 2 bases at J, with 20 bases in the middle. Germline CDR1 and CDR2: LGHDT and YNNKEL (reference sequence). This CDR3 comprises 16 residues. CDR3 in DNA: TGTGCCAGCAGGGCAGAGACCCGGACAGCCGCCTACGAGCAGTACTTC. It codes for CASRAETRTAAYEQYF.

This clonotype was detected only a few times. The chain has TRBV6-1 and TRBJ2-1; 12 bases align to TRBD2. The V gene's germline CDR1 is MNHNS and CDR2 SASEGT. This CDR3 region has 16 residues. The V and J ends lost 6 bases and 8 bases, in that order; junction bases with no gene match: 11. The CDR3 DNA is TGTGCCAGCAGCCTAGCGGGAGGGTTAATAGGGGATGAGCAGTTCTTC. It translates to CASSLAGGLIGDEQFF.

This clonotype was counted many times. This chain uses TRBV4-2 with TRBJ2-2; 7 bases align to TRBD1. The CDR3 has 15 residues. With 1 base clipped from V and 2 bases from J, the junction kept 1 base outside the gene matches. CDR1 is LGHNA, CDR2 YNFKEQ, per germline. The CDR3 region has the DNA TGTGCCAGCAGCCAAGCAGGGGGAAACACCGGGGAGCTGTTTTTT. Translating it yields CASSQAGGNTGELFF.

The CDR3 DNA follows: TGTGCCAGCAGTCCTGTTAGCGTGGATACGCAGTATTTT. It yields the protein CASSPVSVDTQYF. This chain connects TRBV6-1 to TRBJ2-3, with D possibly matching TRBD2 (5 bases). Germline V gene data show CDR1 as MNHNS and CDR2 as SASEGT. V was trimmed by 5 bases and J by 6 bases, leaving 12 bases between them. The CDR3 length is 13 residues.

This chain joins TRBV7-8 and TRBJ1-6; 9 nucleotides match TRBD1. V lost 4 bases to trimming and J lost 10 bases; unmatched junction nucleotides: 5. CDR1 and CDR2 from the germline V gene are SGHVS and FQNEAQ. The length of the CDR3 is 14 residues. This CDR3 is CASSYRTGDSPLHF. The DNA for the CDR3 is TGTGCCAGCAGCTACCGGACAGGGGACTCACCCCTCCACTTT.

J is TRBJ2-2 and V is TRBV9, with D maybe TRBD2 (6 bases). V lost 7 bases and J 4 bases, leaving 17 bases between the germline ends. The length of the CDR3 is 15 residues. Germline V gene lookup returns CDR1 SGDLS and CDR2 YYNGEE. CDR3 residues: CASRPKGGPTGELFF. The CDR3 coding sequence is TGTGCCAGCCGACCCAAAGGAGGGCCCACCGGGGAGCTGTTTTTT.

This rearrangement joins TRBV12-3 or TRBV12-4 to TRBJ1-5, with TRBD1 identical over 10 bases. The CDR3 runs to 14 residues. V was pared by 3 bases and J by 7 bases, with 3 bases of the junction left unmatched. In nucleotides, the CDR3 is TGTGCCAGCAGTTTTGCGACAGGGGGCCAGCCCCAGCATTTT. Encoded protein: CASSFATGGQPQHF.

The chain joins TRBV7-9 to TRBJ2-3; 11 nucleotides agree with TRBD2. The CDR3 is 16 residues long. Trimming removed 3 bases from V and 4 bases from J; junction bases left unmatched: 6. Germline assignment: CDR1 SEHNR and CDR2 FQNEAQ (reference sequence). CDR3 in DNA: TGTGCCAGCAGCTTCCCGACTAGCGGGACTTCAGATACGCAGTATTTT. Protein: CASSFPTSGTSDTQYF. Filled out from reference TRBV7-9 and TRBJ2-3, the complete variable domain reads DTGVSQNPRHKITKRGQNVTFRCDPISEHNRLYWYRQTLGQGPEFLTYFQNEAQLEKSRLLSDRFSAERPKGSFSTLEIQRTEQGDSAMYLCASSFPTSGTSDTQYFGPGTRLTVL.

This clonotype was recorded a few times. V is TRBV20-1 and J is TRBJ2-2; unclear D gene. V was trimmed by 0 bases and J by 4 bases, leaving 9 bases between them. There are 14 residues in the CDR3. Germline assignment: CDR1 DFQATT and CDR2 SNEGSKA (reference sequence). For the CDR3, the DNA is TGCAGTGCTAGAGATGACCGGTCCACCGGGGAGCTGTTTTTT. Residues: CSARDDRSTGELFF.

V is TRBV10-3 and J is TRBJ2-2; the D gene could be TRBD1 or TRBD2 (5 bases each). Germline V gene lookup returns CDR1 ENHRY and CDR2 SYGVKD. The V end lost 7 bases, the J end lost 0 bases, and 6 bases lay between the germline ends. The CDR3 contains 13 residues. The CDR3 is CAIKGPNTGELFF. CDR3 DNA sequence: TGTGCCATCAAGGGACCGAACACCGGGGAGCTGTTTTTT.

The CDR3 nucleotides read TGTGCCAGCAGCCAAGGGACTTATTCCGGGGAGCTGTTTTTT. This encodes CASSQGTYSGELFF. The V gene is TRBV14, the J gene TRBJ2-2, with D perhaps TRBD2 (5 bases). Germline lookup yields CDR1 SGHDN and CDR2 FVKESK. The CDR3 extends over 14 amino acids. V shed 1 base and J shed 6 bases, with 9 bases lying between them.

The table lists this clonotype with a few counts. The V and J genes are TRBV6-2 or TRBV6-3 and TRBJ2-3, with TRBD2 identical over 10 bases. The V segment lost 5 bases and the J segment 1 base; nucleotides outside the gene matches: 6. Germline CDR1 and CDR2: MNHEY and SVGEGT. This CDR3 contains 16 residues. The CDR3 protein is CASSAGTSDGTDTQYF. The CDR3 DNA follows: TGTGCCAGCAGTGCCGGGACTAGCGATGGCACAGATACGCAGTATTTT.

This clonotype was seen a few times. The V gene is TRBV7-9, the J gene TRBJ2-1; no firm D call. The CDR3 length is 11 residues. Germline V gene lookup returns CDR1 SEHNR and CDR2 FQNEAQ (reference sequence). Trimming took 1 base from V and 10 from J, leaving 5 bases between them. The CDR3 DNA follows: TGTGCCAGCAGCTTAGTGGAGGAGCAGTTCTTC. This gives the protein CASSLVEEQFF.

The rearrangement links TRBV27 to TRBJ2-1, with TRBD2 identical over 11 bases. Germline V gene data show CDR1 as MNHEY and CDR2 as SMNVEV (reference sequence). V shed 1 base and J 6 bases; nucleotides not matched to a gene: 8. This CDR3 is built from 17 residues. CDR3 sequence reads: CASSLLLGTSGSNEQFF. The CDR3 nucleotides are TGTGCCAGCAGTTTATTATTGGGGACTAGCGGCTCCAATGAGCAGTTCTTC.

This rearrangement joins TRBV12-3 or TRBV12-4 to TRBJ2-7; D is possibly TRBD1 (5 bases). Trimming stripped 0 bases from V and 5 bases from J, with 8 bases between. The CDR3 length is 13 residues. Written as DNA, the CDR3 is TGTGCCAGCAGTTTAGCGCAGGGTCACGAGCAGTACTTC. This translates into CASSLAQGHEQYF.

The CDR3 nucleotides read TGTGCCAGCAGTCCCGGGGGGGGCACCGGGGAGCTGTTTTTT. This codes for CASSPGGGTGELFF. The chain joins TRBV12-3 or TRBV12-4 to TRBJ2-2, with 8 bases fitting TRBD2. The CDR3 extends over 14 amino acids. J lost 4 bases, V lost 5 bases, and 3 bases had no gene match.

In its sample, this clonotype was seen a few times. This rearrangement joins TRBV6-5 to TRBJ1-1, with a tentative D call TRBD1 (5 bases). Germline V gene sequence: CDR1 MNHEY, CDR2 SVGAGI. V dropped 0 bases and J dropped 6 bases, with 14 bases sitting between them. The CDR3 consists of 15 residues. CDR3 residues: CASSYSARDKPEAFF. CDR3 DNA: TGTGCCAGCAGTTACTCGGCCAGGGATAAGCCTGAAGCTTTCTTT.

The gene calls are TRBV6-5 and TRBJ1-1; the D gene is possibly TRBD1 (5 bases). Trimming cost V 0 bases and J 0 bases, with 14 bases left between them. The CDR3 spans 17 residues. Germline V CDR1 and CDR2: MNHEY, SVGAGI. CDR3 in DNA: TGTGCCAGCAGTTACTCGGGCGAGGGGCCCATGAACACTGAAGCTTTCTTT. Translating it yields CASSYSGEGPMNTEAFF.

The chain is built from TRBV11-3 and TRBJ2-3; 9 bases line up with TRBD2. The length of the CDR3 is 12 residues. Germline-derived CDR1 and CDR2 are SGHNT and YENEEA. The V gene end was trimmed by 8 bases and the J gene end by 6 bases; junction bases not matched to a gene: 3. The CDR3 sequence is CASALAGDTQYF. CDR3 sequence (DNA): TGTGCCAGCGCACTAGCGGGCGATACGCAGTATTTT.

The J gene is TRBJ2-4, the V gene TRBV7-9, with a weak D call TRBD2 (5 bases). The CDR3 extends over 16 amino acids. Trimming left V 3 bases short and J 6 bases short, with 18 bases between. CDR1 and CDR2 from the germline V gene are SEHNR and FQNEAQ (reference sequence). The DNA of the CDR3 is TGTGCCAGCAGCTTCAACAGAAACCACGGGATAAACATTCAGTACTTC. Protein product: CASSFNRNHGINIQYF.

The chain is built from TRBV3-1 and TRBJ2-1, with a tentative D call TRBD1 (6 bases). V was shortened by 4 bases and J by 11 bases, with 9 bases between the two germline ends. CDR1 and CDR2 (germline): LGHDT, YNNKEL (reference sequence). This CDR3 has 11 residues. The CDR3 here is CASSRQGKQFF. The CDR3 DNA follows: TGTGCCAGCAGCCGGCAGGGGAAGCAGTTCTTC.

This clonotype occurred once. V usage is TRBV27 and J usage is TRBJ1-4; D not resolved. V dropped 6 bases and J dropped 8 bases, with 13 bases sitting between them. CDR1 and CDR2 from the germline V gene are MNHEY and SMNVEV (reference sequence). This CDR3 has 13 residues. The CDR3 is CASSHLPVEKLFF. DNA for the CDR3: TGTGCCAGCAGCCATCTACCCGTGGAAAAACTGTTTTTT. The full variable domain, rest sourced from reference TRBV27 and TRBJ1-4, is EAQVTQNPRYLITVTGKKLTVTCSQNMNHEYMSWYRQDPGLGLRQIYYSMNVEVTDKGDVPEGYKVSRKEKRNFPLILESPSPNQTSLYFCASSHLPVEKLFFGSGTQLSVL.